The clone carrying this TCR beta chain showed up just a few times. Its cognate antigen is unknown. There are 14 residues in the CDR3. Per the germline V gene, CDR1 is SGHTS and CDR2 is YDEGEE. V was pared by 4 bases and J by 10 bases, with 6 bases of the junction left unmatched. These data are taken from a study of blood T cells in healthy people across ages. The authors ran a second PCR of roughly 6 to 12 cycles using a sample-barcoded 5' primer and a J-beta primer mix. In TCRdb, the 5' RACE reads were re-called with MiXCR into one record per CDR3 protein. The table has about 1,400,000 distinct CDR3 sequences, roughly 45% seen once; the top ten hold around 8%. Every sample yielded at least 6 million isolated PBMCs. Study-wide findings and caveats: Expanded clonotype changes were possibly confounded by unknown donor CMV status.

The chain is built from TRBV5-8 and TRBJ1-6, with 9 positions matching TRBD1. The sequenced material came from blood. The TCR sequence derives from a young woman in good health. CDR3 bases: TGTGCCAGCAGCCAGGGACAGGGCACCTCACCCCTCCACTTT. Its translation is CASSQGQGTSPLHF. Full variable domain (missing parts from reference TRBV5-8 and TRBJ1-6): EAGVTQSPTHLIKTRGQQATLRCSPISGHTSVYWYQQALGLGLQFLLWYDEGEERNRGNFPPRFSGRQFPNYSSELNVNALELEDSALYLCASSQGQGTSPLHFGNGTRLTVT.